These T cell receptor beta chains were read from a single sample in a study of identifying expanded T cells in peripheral blood. Measured with immunoSEQ multiplex PCR; TCRdb has only the in-frame clones, and not every one. Among around 47,000 clones listed, approximately 79% were seen once. The sequenced sample consisted of blood. The receptor set was obtained from a person between 18 and 75 years old in good health. Both conserved end residues are part of each CDR3. D genes are given only for firm matches. For some rows the clone size is stated as once, few or many, or as a class when expanded; others skip it.

CDR3 length	D gene	V gene	J gene	clone size	CDR3 protein	CDR3 DNA
11	-	TRBV10-2	TRBJ2-3	once	CASTNEDTQYF	TGCGCCAGCACCAACGAGGATACGCAGTATTTT
16	TRBD1	TRBV18	TRBJ1-1	few	CASSPLGQGPNTEAFF	TGTGCCAGCTCACCACTCGGACAGGGGCCCAACACTGAAGCTTTCTTT
19	TRBD2	TRBV7-8	TRBJ2-1	few	CASTLRAHLAGAGYNEQFF	TGTGCCAGCACCCTGAGGGCCCATCTAGCGGGTGCTGGTTACAATGAGCAGTTCTTC
13	-	TRBV25-1	TRBJ2-5	few	CASSVNEQETQYF	TGTGCCAGCAGTGTGAACGAGCAAGAGACCCAGTACTTC
16	TRBD1	TRBV2	TRBJ2-1	-	CASIGVPGTGGFEQFF	TGTGCCAGCATAGGGGTACCCGGGACAGGGGGTTTTGAGCAGTTCTTC
11	-	TRBV28	TRBJ1-1	-	CASSLTVEAFF	TGTGCCAGCAGTTTGACAGTTGAAGCTTTCTTT
15	-	TRBV5-8	TRBJ2-2	-	CASSLVIRNTGELFF	TGTGCCAGCAGCTTGGTAATACGTAACACCGGGGAGCTGTTTTTT
13	-	TRBV5-6	TRBJ1-2	-	CTSSLGQENGYTF	TGTACCAGCAGCCTTGGTCAGGAAAATGGCTACACCTTC
15	TRBD1	TRBV19	TRBJ1-1	once	CASSIPGQWNTEAFF	TGTGCCAGTAGTATCCCGGGACAGTGGAACACTGAAGCTTTCTTT
15	-	TRBV6-1	TRBJ1-4	-	CASSEANPRGEKLFF	TGTGCCAGCAGTGAAGCTAATCCGAGGGGTGAAAAACTGTTTTTT
17	TRBD2	TRBV7-9	TRBJ2-2	-	CASIGTSEEDAGGELFF	TGTGCCAGCATCGGGACTAGTGAAGAGGATGCGGGCGGGGAGCTGTTTTTT
15	-	TRBV7-2	TRBJ2-6	-	CASSPRISGANVLTF	TGTGCCAGCAGCCCGCGGATCTCTGGGGCCAACGTCCTGACTTTC
15	-	TRBV28	TRBJ1-1	-	CASSPIRGAGAEAFF	TGTGCCAGCAGTCCGATACGGGGGGCGGGTGCTGAAGCTTTCTTT
14	-	TRBV29-1	TRBJ2-3	-	CSVDHPVGTDTQYF	TGCAGCGTTGATCACCCGGTCGGCACAGATACGCAGTATTTT
11	-	TRBV29-1	TRBJ2-7	-	CSVEDRSEQYF	TGCAGCGTTGAAGATCGGTCCGAGCAGTACTTC
10	-	TRBV19	TRBJ1-2	few	CASSDGGYTF	TGTGCCAGTAGTGATGGGGGCTACACCTTC
15	TRBD1	TRBV4-1	TRBJ2-7	-	CASSPRDRGPYEQYF	TGCGCCAGCAGCCCCCGGGACAGGGGCCCTTACGAGCAGTACTTC
12	-	TRBV7-9	TRBJ2-7	-	CASSLSGYEQYF	TGTGCCAGCAGCTTGTCAGGGTACGAGCAGTACTTC
11	-	TRBV20-1	TRBJ1-2	-	CSATGVPGYTF	TGCAGTGCTACAGGGGTCCCTGGCTACACCTTC
13	TRBD1	TRBV19	TRBJ1-2	-	CASSLQGAPGYTF	TGTGCCAGTAGTTTACAGGGGGCGCCGGGCTACACCTTC
14	-	TRBV5-4	TRBJ2-7	-	CASSSERPQAEQYF	TGTGCCAGCAGCTCGGAGAGACCCCAAGCCGAGCAGTACTTC
14	-	TRBV2	TRBJ1-5	-	CASSLLGNNQPQHF	TGTGCCAGCAGCCTCCTGGGCAACAATCAGCCCCAGCATTTT
17	-	TRBV7-9	TRBJ2-5	-	CASSPGAQATLQETQYF	TGTGCCAGCAGCCCTGGGGCCCAGGCCACCCTCCAAGAGACCCAGTACTTC
13	-	TRBV6-5	TRBJ2-5	-	CASSRATEETQYF	TGTGCCAGCAGTAGGGCTACCGAAGAGACCCAGTACTTC
13	-	TRBV2	TRBJ1-1	-	CASSVGGNTEAFF	TGTGCCAGCAGTGTCGGTGGGAACACTGAAGCTTTCTTT
15	-	TRBV9	TRBJ1-4	medium-sized	CASSVDSGPGEKLFF	TGTGCCAGCAGCGTAGACTCCGGGCCCGGTGAAAAACTGTTTTTT
16	-	TRBV5-4	TRBJ2-5	-	CASSYGQGTGGETQYF	TGTGCCAGCAGCTACGGACAGGGCACGGGGGGGGAGACCCAGTACTTC
16	TRBD1	TRBV7-8	TRBJ1-1	once	CASSSRQGSLNTEAFF	TGTGCCAGCAGCAGCCGACAGGGATCCCTGAACACTGAAGCTTTCTTT
14	-	TRBV6-1	TRBJ1-1	-	CASSGRISNTEAFF	TGTGCCAGCAGTGGCCGTATATCGAACACTGAAGCTTTCTTT
14	-	TRBV6-1	TRBJ2-1	-	CASIATALGNEQFF	TGTGCCAGCATAGCCACAGCCCTGGGGAATGAGCAGTTCTTC
14	-	TRBV4-2	TRBJ2-5	-	CASSQDSGDETQYF	TGTGCCAGCAGCCAAGATTCCGGGGACGAGACCCAGTACTTC
13	-	TRBV6-5	TRBJ2-5	-	CASSEAFQETQYF	TGTGCCAGCAGCGAAGCCTTCCAAGAGACCCAGTACTTC
14	-	TRBV27	TRBJ1-2	-	CASSSLSGWDGYTF	TGTGCCAGCAGTTCACTCTCAGGCTGGGATGGCTACACCTTC
14	-	TRBV5-6	TRBJ2-3	-	CASSMGSASDTQYF	TGTGCCAGCAGCATGGGGTCGGCTTCAGATACGCAGTATTTT
13	-	TRBV13	TRBJ2-1	-	CASSLGRFGEQFF	TGTGCCAGCAGCTTAGGCCGGTTTGGTGAGCAGTTCTTC
14	TRBD1	TRBV29-1	TRBJ1-2	-	CSDRDRGKDGGYTF	TGCAGCGACAGGGACAGGGGGAAAGATGGTGGCTACACCTTC
13	TRBD1	TRBV5-1	TRBJ1-1	-	CASSLTLDRGAFF	TGCGCCAGCAGCTTGACTTTGGACAGGGGAGCTTTCTTT
16	TRBD1	TRBV18	TRBJ2-3	-	CASSPKQTGRSDTQYF	TGTGCCAGCTCACCAAAGCAGACAGGGCGGTCAGATACGCAGTATTTT
12	-	TRBV5-1	TRBJ2-2	-	CASSLLPGELFF	TGCGCCAGCAGCTTGTTGCCCGGGGAGCTGTTTTTT
15	TRBD1	TRBV6-5	TRBJ1-2	-	CASALGQGFRYGYTF	TGTGCCAGCGCGTTGGGACAGGGTTTTCGCTATGGCTACACCTTC
11	-	TRBV13	TRBJ2-3	-	CASSSYNTQYF	TGTGCCAGCAGCTCCTACAATACGCAGTATTTT
16	-	TRBV4-2	TRBJ2-2	-	CASSQDTGHGTGELFF	TGTGCCAGCAGCCAAGATACGGGACACGGAACCGGGGAGCTGTTTTTT
16	TRBD2	TRBV4-3	TRBJ2-5	-	CASSQALAGGRETQYF	TGCGCCAGCAGCCAGGCTCTCGCGGGAGGTCGGGAGACCCAGTACTTC
16	TRBD2	TRBV5-1	TRBJ2-3	-	CASSARLAGGGDTQYF	TGCGCCAGCAGCGCACGACTAGCGGGAGGGGGAGATACGCAGTATTTT
11	-	TRBV5-7	TRBJ1-1	-	CASTEGAEAFF	TGTGCCAGCACCGAAGGAGCTGAAGCTTTCTTT
15	TRBD1	TRBV5-5	TRBJ1-1	-	CASSLYRGGNTEAFF	TGTGCCAGCAGCCTCTACAGGGGGGGAAACACTGAAGCTTTCTTT
16	-	TRBV6-5	TRBJ2-5	-	CASSYGSPGYRETQYF	TGTGCCAGCAGTTACGGTAGCCCGGGGTACCGGGAGACCCAGTACTTC
15	-	TRBV7-9	TRBJ1-2	-	CASSLELGASYGYTF	TGTGCCAGCAGCTTAGAACTTGGAGCCAGCTATGGCTACACCTTC